This T cell receptor (beta chain) was profiled in a study of blood T cell repertoires in COVID-19. Study-level background: Both acute and convalescent COVID-19 samples were obtained from the United States, Italy and Spain. Nucleic acid was either cDNA or gDNA, and it came from T cells, B-cell-depleted T cells, or PBMCs.

The CDR3 runs 16 residues. Germline values: CDR1 WSHSY, CDR2 SAAADI. V lost 1 base to trimming and J lost 6 bases, with 16 bases between them. A few counts support this clone. Per the authors' pipeline: Amplified reference gene primers provided the basis for estimating nucleated cell counts. TCRdb's copy holds only in-frame clones and misses some; the assay was immunoSEQ multiplex PCR. D and trimming come from the DNA, and the V and J calls and clone size come from that table. Seen here are fewer than 250,000 clones, just over 85% observed once, and the top ten hold roughly 4.1%. The TCR originated in a man over 45 with acute or convalescent COVID-19. The chain uses TRBV10-2 and TRBJ1-5; maybe TRBD1 (5 bases). Sequences were obtained from peripheral blood. CDR3 nucleotides: TGCGCCAGCAGTGAGTGGCAGGGAGGGTCGGGTCAGCCCCAGCATTTT. Protein sequence: CASSEWQGGSGQPQHF.